Presented here are 25 T cell receptor beta chains from one specimen sequenced in a study of radiotherapy plus CTLA-4 blockade in lung cancer. Using immunoSEQ multiplex PCR, the repertoire was profiled, and TCRdb retains in-frame clones only, with some absent. The sample includes some 40,000 clones, around 77% of them seen just once. Here the sequenced sample was peripheral blood, taken from a patient treated with radiotherapy plus ipilimumab. The source of these receptors is a human donor with non-small cell lung cancer whose response to radiotherapy plus ipilimumab could not be evaluated.

This chain links TRBV9 with TRBJ2-2; D is possibly TRBD1 (6 bases). The germline gives CDR1 SGDLS, CDR2 YYNGEE. The CDR3 runs to 14 residues. Trimming left V 4 bases short and J 5 bases short, with 12 bases between. This chain's CDR3 is CASSFIQGTGELFF. The CDR3 region has the DNA TGTGCCAGCAGCTTCATACAGGGAACCGGGGAGCTGTTTTTT.

The chain has TRBV19 and TRBJ2-7, with 12 bases fitting TRBD2. This CDR3 is 14 amino acids long. Per the germline V gene, CDR1 is LNHDA and CDR2 is SQIVND (reference sequence). Trimming at V came to 6 bases and at J to 4 bases, leaving 4 bases not matched to a gene. The CDR3 protein is CASRRLAGEYEQYF. In DNA form, the CDR3 reads TGTGCCAGTAGGCGACTAGCGGGAGAATACGAGCAGTACTTC.

The chain carries TRBV28 and TRBJ1-2, with TRBD1 matching 9 bases. The CDR3 contains 14 residues. Per the germline V gene, CDR1 is MDHEN and CDR2 is SYDVKM. Germline trimming cut 11 bases from V and 8 bases from J; bases unmatched to any gene: 15. The DNA for the CDR3 is TGTGCCGGGAGGACCGGACAGGGGTCTCGAGGCTACACCTTC. This encodes CAGRTGQGSRGYTF.

This chain uses TRBV7-2 with TRBJ2-1, with TRBD2 identical over 10 bases. J was trimmed by 9 bases and V by 5 bases; bases with no gene match: 13. Germline CDR1 SGHTA, CDR2 FQGNSA. This CDR3 is 16 amino acids long. The CDR3 DNA is TGTGCCAGCAGCCATCGTGGGAGCGGGGGGGCTGGTGAGCAGTTCTTC. Amino acids: CASSHRGSGGAGEQFF.

J is TRBJ1-2 and V is TRBV5-1; D might be TRBD1 (6 bases). This CDR3 is built from 14 residues. Germline assignment: CDR1 SGHRS and CDR2 YFSETQ. The germline V and J ends were trimmed by 2 bases and 7 bases, with 15 bases remaining between them. The CDR3: CASSFFSGEGGYTF. The CDR3 region has the DNA TGCGCCAGCAGCTTCTTTTCAGGGGAGGGTGGCTACACCTTC.

The chain has TRBV9 and TRBJ1-2; D not resolved. Germline V gene sequence: CDR1 SGDLS, CDR2 YYNGEE. The V and J ends lost 1 base and 1 base respectively, with 8 bases between them. This CDR3 comprises 14 residues. CDR3 sequence: CASSVYGLNYGYTF. As DNA, the CDR3 is TGTGCCAGCAGCGTATACGGTCTTAACTATGGCTACACCTTC.

J is TRBJ1-1 and V is TRBV27, with TRBD1 matching 7 bases. CDR1 is MNHEY, CDR2 SMNVEV, per germline (reference sequence). The V segment lost 2 bases and the J segment 1 base; nucleotides outside the gene matches: 10. CDR3 length: 17 amino acids. The CDR3 DNA reads TGTGCCAGCAGTTTAGGAGCCGACAGGGCTGCGAACACTGAAGCTTTCTTT. Protein sequence: CASSLGADRAANTEAFF.

The V call is TRBV27, the J call TRBJ2-3; 14 bases map to TRBD2. Trimming removed 4 bases from V and 4 bases from J; junction bases left unmatched: 16. The CDR3 loop spans 20 amino acids. Germline V lookup: CDR1 MNHEY, CDR2 SMNVEV (reference sequence). The CDR3 region is CASSSRLAGGQGQPPDTQYF. DNA of the CDR3: TGTGCCAGCAGTTCAAGACTAGCGGGGGGGCAGGGGCAACCCCCAGATACGCAGTATTTT.

J is TRBJ2-1 and V is TRBV25-1; unclear D gene. The germline V gene has CDR1 MGHDK and CDR2 SYGVNS. CDR3 length: 15 residues. V shed 3 bases and J shed 8 bases, with 17 bases lying between them. CDR3 sequence: CASSDPHRVKDEQFF. The DNA for the CDR3 is TGTGCCAGCAGTGACCCCCACCGGGTTAAGGATGAGCAGTTCTTC.

The gene calls are TRBV6-5 and TRBJ1-6, with 9 bases that match TRBD1. V shed 6 bases, J shed 12 bases, and the junction held 6 bases outside the gene matches. The CDR3 runs to 13 residues. Germline values: CDR1 MNHEY, CDR2 SVGAGI. In nucleotides, the CDR3 is TGTGCCAGCAGGGGGACAGGGAGGGTACCCCTCCACTTT. The encoded protein is CASRGTGRVPLHF.

This sequence joins TRBV19 and TRBJ1-5; no definite D call. The germline gives CDR1 LNHDA, CDR2 SQIVND (reference sequence). The CDR3 has 14 amino acids. Deletions cut 7 bases from V and 8 bases from J, with 18 bases between. The CDR3 DNA is TGTGCCAGTACCCGACGAGGGTCACTTGAGCCCCAGCATTTT. Residues: CASTRRGSLEPQHF.

The chain carries TRBV6-1 and TRBJ2-1; D ambiguous. Germline CDR1 reads MNHNS; CDR2 reads SASEGT. The V and J ends lost 3 bases and 0 bases respectively, with 12 bases between them. The CDR3 covers 16 residues. The CDR3 spells CASSDIQIFSYNEQFF. The CDR3 DNA sequence: TGTGCCAGCAGTGACATACAGATCTTCTCCTACAATGAGCAGTTCTTC.

In its sample, this clone was seen once. J is TRBJ2-3 and V is TRBV5-1; tentatively, D is TRBD1 (6 bases). Germline V gene lookup returns CDR1 SGHRS and CDR2 YFSETQ. CDR3 length equals 15 residues. V gave up 2 bases and J gave up 2 bases, with 12 bases separating them. The DNA for the CDR3 is TGCGCCAGCAGCTTCCAGGGGTCCGCCACAGATACGCAGTATTTT. Translation gives CASSFQGSATDTQYF. Full variable domain (rest looked up from reference TRBV5-1 and TRBJ2-3): KAGVTQTPRYLIKTRGQQVTLSCSPISGHRSVSWYQQTPGQGLQFLFEYFSETQRNKGNFPGRFSGRQFSNSRSEMNVSTLELGDSALYLCASSFQGSATDTQYFGPGTRLTVL.

This chain joins TRBV7-2 and TRBJ2-5, with D possibly TRBD2 on 6 matching bases. The CDR3 loop spans 14 amino acids. Germline loops: CDR1 SGHTA, CDR2 FQGNSA. The V end was cut by 5 bases, the J end by 9 bases, with 19 bases between. The CDR3 is CASSVGSGSSAQYF. In DNA, the CDR3 is TGTGCCAGCAGCGTTGGTAGCGGCTCTTCGGCCCAGTACTTC.

V gene TRBV7-9 combines with J gene TRBJ1-6; D is unresolved. Germline V CDR1 and CDR2: SEHNR, FQNEAQ (reference sequence). This CDR3 has 14 residues. Trimming left V 1 base short and J 8 bases short, with 9 bases between. DNA of the CDR3: TGTGCCAGCAGCTTAGTGAGCGCCTATTCACCCCTCCACTTT. Translated: CASSLVSAYSPLHF.

V gene TRBV13 combines with J gene TRBJ2-5; the match to TRBD2 covers 7 bases. CDR1 is PRHDT, CDR2 FYEKMQ, per germline (reference sequence). Trimming took 10 bases from V and 11 from J; bases not matched to a gene: 19. CDR3 size: 14 residues. The CDR3 bases are TGTGCCACCAATCAAAGGGGCGGGAGCGGAGAGCAGTACTTC. Translating it yields CATNQRGGSGEQYF.

The CDR3 protein is CASSIAGREGSYEQYF. CDR3 in DNA: TGTGCCAGTAGTATAGCTGGCAGGGAAGGATCCTACGAGCAGTACTTC. The J gene is TRBJ2-7, the V gene TRBV19; TRBD1 is a possible D gene (5 bases). With 1 base removed from V and 1 base from J, the gap between germline ends came to 14 bases. The CDR3 is 16 amino acids. Germline assignment: CDR1 LNHDA and CDR2 SQIVND (reference sequence).

V is TRBV4-3 and J is TRBJ2-5; 9 bases line up with TRBD2. The trim removed 0 bases at V and 4 bases at J, leaving 6 bases unmatched. CDR1 is LGHNA and CDR2 is YSLEER in the germline V gene. There are 16 residues in the CDR3. This CDR3 is CASSQERTSVGETQYF. CDR3 bases: TGCGCCAGCAGCCAAGAAAGGACTAGCGTAGGAGAGACCCAGTACTTC.

The chain's CDR3 is CASSLLANTEAFF. CDR3 DNA: TGTGCCAGCAGCTTATTAGCGAACACTGAAGCTTTCTTT. This chain uses TRBV7-8 with TRBJ1-1, with unresolved D. Germline lookup yields CDR1 SGHVS and CDR2 FQNEAQ. V dropped 2 bases and J dropped 1 base, with 5 bases sitting between them. The CDR3 sequence is 13 residues long.

The V call is TRBV6-5, the J call TRBJ2-1, with D maybe TRBD2 (6 bases). Germline-derived CDR1 and CDR2 are MNHEY and SVGAGI. V dropped 0 bases and J dropped 5 bases, with 11 bases sitting between them. This CDR3 has 15 residues. The CDR3 loop reads CASSYSSGDDNEQFF. The CDR3 DNA reads as TGTGCCAGCAGTTACTCGTCGGGGGATGACAATGAGCAGTTCTTC.

V is TRBV19 and J is TRBJ1-6; D is unresolved. Trimming removed 5 bases at V and 6 bases at J, with 17 bases between. The CDR3 is 16 residues long. CDR1 is LNHDA, CDR2 SQIVND, per germline (reference sequence). The CDR3 bases are TGTGCCAGTAGTCTTCGGCCCCGCGGAACTAATTCACCCCTCCACTTT. Its translation: CASSLRPRGTNSPLHF.

The rearrangement joins TRBV9 to TRBJ2-3; 7 bases are a match to TRBD2. From germline, CDR1 is SGDLS and CDR2 YYNGEE. CDR3 length: 17 amino acids. Unmatched junction bases numbered 10, after V lost 0 bases and J lost 3 bases. The DNA of the CDR3 is TGTGCCAGCAGCGTAGAAGGCGCGGGGGACGGGACAGATACGCAGTATTTT. The encoded protein is CASSVEGAGDGTDTQYF.

V and J are TRBV19 and TRBJ2-3; D is uncertain. CDR1 and CDR2 (germline): LNHDA, SQIVND (reference sequence). The CDR3 extends over 14 amino acids. V was clipped by 7 bases and J by 4 bases, with 15 bases between them. CDR3: CASTLDSRADTQYF. The CDR3 DNA follows: TGTGCCAGTACTTTAGACTCCCGGGCAGATACGCAGTATTTT.

The chain employs TRBV4-3 and TRBJ1-2; unclear D gene. The germline V gene encodes CDR1 LGHNA and CDR2 YSLEER. The ends were cut back, 5 bases at V and 1 base at J, with 14 bases in the middle. The CDR3 consists of 15 residues. The CDR3 DNA follows: TGCGCCAGCAGCGGAGGGTTTAATTATAACTATGGCTACACCTTC. It specifies CASSGGFNYNYGYTF.

The chain carries TRBV30 and TRBJ1-2; no clear D. Germline CDR1 is GTSNPN and CDR2 is SVGIG (reference sequence). Trimming stripped 2 bases from V and 3 bases from J, with 4 bases between. The CDR3 has 11 amino acids. The DNA of the CDR3 is TGTGCCTGGAGTACAGACTATGGCTACACCTTC. It encodes CAWSTDYGYTF.